A selection of T cell receptor beta chains follows, all from one sample in a study of a mutant IDH1 vaccine in newly diagnosed glioma. Generated by immunoSEQ multiplex PCR, the TCRdb table keeps only in-frame clones and is missing some. The sample has roughly 43,000 clones; 70% to 85% are singletons. Their antigens are not known. Source: PBMCs, taken from a glioma patient whose treatment included an IDH1 peptide vaccine. The receptors come from a woman between 18 and 30 years old with glioma. Some clones in this sample may be carry-over from other donors' samples. CDR3s include the opening cysteine and the closing phenylalanine or tryptophan. The D gene is left open where the match is weak. Rows may omit the clone size; those that give it use once, few, many or a size class.

D: TRBD1
size: NA
V: TRBV5-1
J: TRBJ2-7
DNA: TGCGCCAGCAGCTTGGCCGTGGGACAGGGCGGCGAGCAGTACTTC
CDR3: CASSLAVGQGGEQYF

D: NA
size: once
V: TRBV25-1
J: TRBJ1-4
DNA: TGTGCCAGCAAGATGCCATCCGGGGAAAAACTGTTTTTT
CDR3: CASKMPSGEKLFF

D: NA
size: NA
V: TRBV6-5
J: TRBJ1-5
DNA: TGTGCCAGCAGTCAGGGCGGTCAGCCCCAGCATTTT
CDR3: CASSQGGQPQHF

D: NA
size: NA
V: TRBV10-1
J: TRBJ2-1
DNA: TGCGCCAGCAGTAGAACAGACAATGAGCAGTTCTTC
CDR3: CASSRTDNEQFF

D: TRBD1
size: NA
V: TRBV11-3
J: TRBJ2-5
DNA: TGTGCCAGCAGCGTGGGGACAGGTCTAGGAAAGACCCAGTACTTC
CDR3: CASSVGTGLGKTQYF

D: NA
size: NA
V: TRBV15
J: TRBJ2-6
DNA: TGTGCCACCAGCGGATCAGGGTTCTCTGGGGCCAACGTCCTGACTTTC
CDR3: CATSGSGFSGANVLTF

D: NA
size: NA
V: TRBV6-5
J: TRBJ2-7
DNA: TGTGCCAGCGCCCGGCGGATAGCCGCCGAGCAGTACTTC
CDR3: CASARRIAAEQYF

D: NA
size: NA
V: TRBV19
J: TRBJ2-2
DNA: TGTGCCAGTAGTATCCTTCAGGGGAACACCGGGGAGCTGTTTTTT
CDR3: CASSILQGNTGELFF

D: TRBD1
size: NA
V: TRBV5-4
J: TRBJ1-1
DNA: TGTGCCAGCAGCTTACAGGGGGCTTTCACTGAAGCTTTCTTT
CDR3: CASSLQGAFTEAFF

D: NA
size: once
V: TRBV27
J: TRBJ2-7
DNA: TGTGCCAGCAGTTCCGGGGCTTCCTACGAGCAGTACTTC
CDR3: CASSSGASYEQYF

D: NA
size: NA
V: TRBV10-1
J: TRBJ1-1
DNA: TGCGCCAGCAGTCAGAACACTGAAGCTTTCTTT
CDR3: CASSQNTEAFF

D: TRBD1
size: NA
V: TRBV11-3
J: TRBJ1-1
DNA: TGTGCCAGCAGCTTACAGGGGGCAGGAACTGAAGCTTTCTTT
CDR3: CASSLQGAGTEAFF

D: TRBD1
size: NA
V: TRBV7-6
J: TRBJ2-7
DNA: TGTGCCAGCAGCCCCGACCCGGGTGGGTTTAGGGACAGGGCCCACGAGCAGTACTTC
CDR3: CASSPDPGGFRDRAHEQYF

D: NA
size: NA
V: TRBV5-1
J: TRBJ1-2
DNA: TGCGCCAGCACCGTCGGGGGGTTGGGGTATGGCTACACCTTC
CDR3: CASTVGGLGYGYTF

D: TRBD2
size: NA
V: TRBV9
J: TRBJ2-3
DNA: TGTGCCAGCAGCCAAGAGGGTGGCGGGGGGGCTACAGATACGCAGTATTTT
CDR3: CASSQEGGGGATDTQYF

D: TRBD1
size: NA
V: TRBV10-3
J: TRBJ2-7
DNA: TGTGCCATCAAAGAACAGGGGTCAGCCTACGAGCAGTACTTC
CDR3: CAIKEQGSAYEQYF

D: TRBD2
size: NA
V: TRBV28
J: TRBJ2-7
DNA: TGTGCCAGCAGTTCCCCAGCTAGCGGGAGATCCTACGAGCAGTACTTC
CDR3: CASSSPASGRSYEQYF

D: NA
size: NA
V: TRBV2
J: TRBJ2-7
DNA: TGTGCCAGCAGTGAAGGGACAGCACGGACCGAGCAGTACTTC
CDR3: CASSEGTARTEQYF

D: TRBD1
size: NA
V: TRBV29-1
J: TRBJ2-1
DNA: TGCAGCGTTGAAGCAGGGGGCAATGAGCAGTTCTTC
CDR3: CSVEAGGNEQFF

D: TRBD1
size: NA
V: TRBV27
J: TRBJ1-1
DNA: TGTGCCAGCAGTCGGACAGGGACTGAAGCTTTCTTT
CDR3: CASSRTGTEAFF

D: NA
size: once
V: TRBV5-5
J: TRBJ1-6
DNA: TGTGCCAGCAGCTTGGGGGGAGGGTATAGAAATTCACCCCTCCACTTT
CDR3: CASSLGGGYRNSPLHF

D: NA
size: NA
V: TRBV9
J: TRBJ1-2
DNA: TGTGCCAGCAGCGTAGGGGGAGACTATGGCTACACCTTC
CDR3: CASSVGGDYGYTF

D: TRBD2
size: NA
V: TRBV19
J: TRBJ2-3
DNA: TGTGCCAGTAGTCTCAGTGGACTAGCGGCCACAGATACGCAGTATTTT
CDR3: CASSLSGLAATDTQYF

D: NA
size: NA
V: TRBV5-6
J: TRBJ1-5
DNA: TGTGCCAGCAGCCCCGGGATTCAGGGCAATCAGCCCCAGCATTTT
CDR3: CASSPGIQGNQPQHF

D: NA
size: NA
V: TRBV18
J: TRBJ1-4
DNA: TGTGCCAGCTCACCACGACCCCCGAACGGGGGTGATGGTAATGAAAAACTGTTTTTT
CDR3: CASSPRPPNGGDGNEKLFF

D: NA
size: NA
V: TRBV30
J: TRBJ2-7
DNA: TGTGCCTGGGAATACGGGACCTACGAGCAGTACTTC
CDR3: CAWEYGTYEQYF

D: TRBD1
size: once
V: TRBV7-8
J: TRBJ1-1
DNA: TGTGCCAGCAGCTTGACAGGGGAGTACACTGAAGCTTTCTTT
CDR3: CASSLTGEYTEAFF

D: NA
size: NA
V: TRBV25-1
J: TRBJ1-2
DNA: TGTGCCAGCAGTGAATCCTCTTGGGCCTATGGCTACACCTTC
CDR3: CASSESSWAYGYTF